This entry lists 3 T cell receptor beta chains sequenced from one sample in a study of long-term antiretroviral therapy in people with HIV. Run at survey level, the immunoSEQ assay was version v3.0. The data were produced by immunoSEQ multiplex PCR, yet TCRdb's version contains in-frame clones alone and is incomplete. The repertoire includes about 21,000 clones, 82% of them detected once, and 7.5% to 10% sits in the top ten. The source was unsorted PBMCs, collected at the start of antiretroviral therapy. These TCRs come from a man aged 50-60 years with HIV.

The V call is TRBV4-3, the J call TRBJ1-6; D may be TRBD1 (6 bases). Trimming left V 3 bases short and J 2 bases short, with 8 bases between. Germline V CDR1 and CDR2: LGHNA, YSLEER. The CDR3 sequence is 15 residues long. As DNA, the CDR3 is TGCGCCAGCAGCCATGACAGGACCTATAATTCACCCCTCCACTTT. Translation: CASSHDRTYNSPLHF.

V usage is TRBV5-1 and J usage is TRBJ2-1; 10 bases are shared with TRBD1. Germline loops: CDR1 SGHRS, CDR2 YFSETQ. This CDR3 contains 15 residues. The ends lost 4 bases at V and 7 bases at J; junction bases unmatched: 8. The CDR3 region has the DNA TGCGCCAGCAGCCAGGGACAGGGGACGAATAATGAGCAGTTCTTC. Translating it yields CASSQGQGTNNEQFF. The full variable domain, completed using reference TRBV5-1 and TRBJ2-1, is KAGVTQTPRYLIKTRGQQVTLSCSPISGHRSVSWYQQTPGQGLQFLFEYFSETQRNKGNFPGRFSGRQFSNSRSEMNVSTLELGDSALYLCASSQGQGTNNEQFFGPGTRLTVL.

In DNA form, the CDR3 reads TGTGCCAGCAGTTCCTACCCTTGGGGCAGCTCCTACAATGAGCAGTTCTTC. Encoded protein: CASSSYPWGSSYNEQFF. The V call is TRBV27, the J call TRBJ2-1, with D tentatively TRBD1 (5 bases). Germline-derived CDR1 and CDR2 are MNHEY and SMNVEV (reference sequence). This CDR3 contains 17 residues. Trimming removed 4 bases at V and 0 bases at J, with 16 bases between.